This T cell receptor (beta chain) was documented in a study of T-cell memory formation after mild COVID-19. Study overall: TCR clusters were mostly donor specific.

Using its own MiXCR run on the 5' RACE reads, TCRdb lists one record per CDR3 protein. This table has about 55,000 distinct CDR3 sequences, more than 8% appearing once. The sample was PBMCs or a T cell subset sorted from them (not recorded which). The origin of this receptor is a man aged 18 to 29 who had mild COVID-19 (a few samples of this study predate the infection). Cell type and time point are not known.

The CDR3: CASSSLDRPEAFF. In DNA form, the CDR3 reads TGTGCCAGCAGCTCATTGGACAGGCCTGAAGCTTTCTTT. This sequence joins TRBV7-6 and TRBJ1-1; TRBD1 matches at 7 bases. The V gene end was trimmed by 4 bases and the J gene end by 6 bases; junction bases not matched to a gene: 5. Germline CDR1 is SGHVS and CDR2 is FNYEAQ. The CDR3 sequence is 13 residues long.